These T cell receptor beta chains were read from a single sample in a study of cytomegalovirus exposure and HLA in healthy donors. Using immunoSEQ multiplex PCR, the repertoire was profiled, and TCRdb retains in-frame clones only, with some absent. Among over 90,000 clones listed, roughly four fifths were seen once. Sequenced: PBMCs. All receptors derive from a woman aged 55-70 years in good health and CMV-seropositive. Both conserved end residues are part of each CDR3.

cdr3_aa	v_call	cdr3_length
CASSGAGTDTQYF	TRBV25-1	13
CASNRPPRADTQYF	TRBV2	14
CASSEYITGELFF	TRBV6-1	13
CASSAFTGNTEAFF	TRBV2	14
CATTSSGREETQYF	TRBV10-3	14
CASTITNTEAFF	TRBV2	12
CASSPGQGVSGELFF	TRBV5-6	15
CASSAPSGKGYNEQFF	TRBV2	16
CASSGAGLSTDTQYF	TRBV9	15
CAWSVIVGNSPLHF	TRBV30	14
CASSLSQGSTDTQYF	TRBV7-3	15
CASSLTSSYEQYF	TRBV5-1	13
CASSVGQASGNTIYF	TRBV9	15
CASSFGTGMGYTF	TRBV7-3	13
CASSRDRANYGYTF	TRBV28	14
CASATLTQQFF	TRBV6-5	11
CASSREVLYGELFF	TRBV5-6	14
CASSHGRSRGYTF	TRBV4-1	13
CASSPEGGMAFF	TRBV7-9	12
CASSRTGTGMNTEAFF	TRBV7-9	16
CASSAGGIGIETQYF	TRBV2	15
CASSLGGLADYEQYF	TRBV5-4	15
CASSQPGQGTEQYF	TRBV4-1	14
CAIRSSGNTIYF	TRBV19	12
CSAGQGAGEAFF	TRBV29-1	12
CASSPVGAAANEQFF	TRBV7-3	15
CASSMGDGYEQYF	TRBV19	13
CASSVLPGQELYNEQFF	TRBV18	17
CASSQGGNGEQYF	TRBV10-2	13
CAWSSGRGKHYGYTF	TRBV30	15
CASSPGTGSNQPQHF	TRBV28	15
CASSPQAGAGPYEQYF	TRBV5-1	16
CASRSGTQNYGYTF	TRBV6-5	14
CASSVGQGPLSEAFF	TRBV5-1	15
CASKAGPSNYNEQFF	TRBV7-6	15
CSVERTSGSF	TRBV29-1	10
CASSPQGAKETQYF	TRBV18	14
CSSSIQGIRQNIQYF	TRBV7-9	15
CASSLQGNGELFF	TRBV6-6	13
CASSVYYGQGGYTF	TRBV6-1	14